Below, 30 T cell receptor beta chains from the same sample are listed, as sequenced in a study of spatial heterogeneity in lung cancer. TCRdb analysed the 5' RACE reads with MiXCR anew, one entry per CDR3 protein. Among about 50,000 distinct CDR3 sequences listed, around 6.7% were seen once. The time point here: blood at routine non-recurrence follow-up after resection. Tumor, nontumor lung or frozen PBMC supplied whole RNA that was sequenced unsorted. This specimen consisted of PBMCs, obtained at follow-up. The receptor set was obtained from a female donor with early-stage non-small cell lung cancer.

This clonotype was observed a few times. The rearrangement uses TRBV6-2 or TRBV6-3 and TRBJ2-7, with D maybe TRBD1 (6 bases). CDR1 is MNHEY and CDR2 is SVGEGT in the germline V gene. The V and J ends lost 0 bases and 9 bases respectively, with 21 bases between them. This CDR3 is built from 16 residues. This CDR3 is CASSYSYQGPAFGQYF. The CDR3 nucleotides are TGTGCCAGCAGTTACTCGTATCAGGGGCCAGCCTTCGGGCAGTACTTC.

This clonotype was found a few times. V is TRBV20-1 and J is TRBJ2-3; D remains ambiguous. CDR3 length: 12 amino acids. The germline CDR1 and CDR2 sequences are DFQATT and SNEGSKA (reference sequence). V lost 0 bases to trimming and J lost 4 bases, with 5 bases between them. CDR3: CSARDVPDTQYF. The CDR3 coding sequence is TGCAGTGCTAGAGATGTCCCAGATACGCAGTATTTT.

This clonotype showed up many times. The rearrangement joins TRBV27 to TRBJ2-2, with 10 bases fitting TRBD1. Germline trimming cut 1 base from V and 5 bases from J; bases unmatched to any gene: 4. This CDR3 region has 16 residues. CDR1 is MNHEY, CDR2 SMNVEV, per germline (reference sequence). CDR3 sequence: CASSLLGTGVTGELFF. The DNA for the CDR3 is TGTGCCAGCAGTTTATTAGGGACAGGGGTAACCGGGGAGCTGTTTTTT.

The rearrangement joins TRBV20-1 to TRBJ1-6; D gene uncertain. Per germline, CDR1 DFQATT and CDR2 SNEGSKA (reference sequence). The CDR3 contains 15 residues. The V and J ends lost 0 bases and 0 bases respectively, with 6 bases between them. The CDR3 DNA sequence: TGCAGTGCTAGAGATGGGGTCTCCTATAATTCACCCCTCCACTTT. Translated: CSARDGVSYNSPLHF.

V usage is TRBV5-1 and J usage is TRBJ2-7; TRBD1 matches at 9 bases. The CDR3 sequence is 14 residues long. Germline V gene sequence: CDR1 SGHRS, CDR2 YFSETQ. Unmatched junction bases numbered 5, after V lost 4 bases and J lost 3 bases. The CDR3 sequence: CASSLAGQGYEQYF. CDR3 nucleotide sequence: TGCGCCAGCAGCCTGGCGGGACAGGGCTACGAGCAGTACTTC.

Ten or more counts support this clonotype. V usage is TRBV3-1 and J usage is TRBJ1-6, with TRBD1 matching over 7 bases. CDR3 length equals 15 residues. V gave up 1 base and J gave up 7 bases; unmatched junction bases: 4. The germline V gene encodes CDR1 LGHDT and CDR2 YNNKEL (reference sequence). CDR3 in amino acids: CASSQGDRRNSPLHF. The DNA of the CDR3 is TGTGCCAGCAGCCAAGGGGACAGACGAAATTCACCCCTCCACTTT.

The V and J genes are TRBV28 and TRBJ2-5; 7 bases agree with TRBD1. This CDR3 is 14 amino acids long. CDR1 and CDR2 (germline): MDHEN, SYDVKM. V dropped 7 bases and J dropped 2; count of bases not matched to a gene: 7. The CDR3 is CASTRRDRQETQYF. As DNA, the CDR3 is TGTGCCAGCACCCGCCGGGACAGACAAGAGACCCAGTACTTC.

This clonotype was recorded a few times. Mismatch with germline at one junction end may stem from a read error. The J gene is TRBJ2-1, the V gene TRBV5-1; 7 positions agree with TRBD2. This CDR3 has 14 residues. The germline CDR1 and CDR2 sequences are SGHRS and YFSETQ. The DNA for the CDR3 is TGCGCCAGCAGCTTGGGGGGCTCAGGACTAGAGCACTTCTTC. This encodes CASSLGGSGLEHFF.

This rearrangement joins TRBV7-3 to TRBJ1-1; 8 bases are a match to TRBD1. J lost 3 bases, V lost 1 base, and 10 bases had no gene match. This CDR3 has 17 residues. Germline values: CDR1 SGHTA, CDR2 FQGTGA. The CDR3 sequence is CASSLIISDRGDTEAFF. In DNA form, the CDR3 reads TGTGCCAGCAGCTTAATAATATCCGACAGGGGAGACACTGAAGCTTTCTTT. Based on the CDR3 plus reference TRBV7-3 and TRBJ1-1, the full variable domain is GAGVSQTPSNKVTEKGKYVELRCDPISGHTALYWYRQSLGQGPEFLIYFQGTGAADDSGLPNDRFFAVRPEGSVSTLKIQRTERGDSAVYLCASSLIISDRGDTEAFFGQGTRLTVV.

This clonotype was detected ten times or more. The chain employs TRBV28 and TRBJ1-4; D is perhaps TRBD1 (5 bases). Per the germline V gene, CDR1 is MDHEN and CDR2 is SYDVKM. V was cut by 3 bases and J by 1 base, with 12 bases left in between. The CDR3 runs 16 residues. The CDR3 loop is CASSFYQGKTNEKLFF. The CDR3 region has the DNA TGTGCCAGCAGTTTCTATCAGGGAAAAACTAATGAAAAACTGTTTTTT.

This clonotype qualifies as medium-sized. The CDR3 DNA reads as TGTGCCAGCAGCGTCAAATCTGGACAGGGTGCAGATACGCAGTATTTT. Translating gives CASSVKSGQGADTQYF. This chain links TRBV9 with TRBJ2-3, with TRBD1 matching over 8 bases. Germline assignment: CDR1 SGDLS and CDR2 YYNGEE. The CDR3 loop spans 16 amino acids. J lost 4 bases, V lost 2 bases, and 9 bases had no gene match.

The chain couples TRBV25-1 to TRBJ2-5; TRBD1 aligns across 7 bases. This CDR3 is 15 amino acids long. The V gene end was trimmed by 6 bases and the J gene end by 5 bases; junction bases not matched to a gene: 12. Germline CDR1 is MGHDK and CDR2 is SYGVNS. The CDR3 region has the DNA TGTGCCAGCAGGGAACGACAGGGTCAAAGGGAGACCCAGTACTTC. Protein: CASRERQGQRETQYF.

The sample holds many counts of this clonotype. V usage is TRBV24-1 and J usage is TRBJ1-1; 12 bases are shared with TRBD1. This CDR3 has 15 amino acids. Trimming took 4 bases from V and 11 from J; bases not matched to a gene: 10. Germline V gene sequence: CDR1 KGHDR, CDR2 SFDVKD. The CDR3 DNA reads TGTGCCACCAGTGAAACCGGGACAGGGGGCTTGGGCGCTTTCTTT. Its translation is CATSETGTGGLGAFF.

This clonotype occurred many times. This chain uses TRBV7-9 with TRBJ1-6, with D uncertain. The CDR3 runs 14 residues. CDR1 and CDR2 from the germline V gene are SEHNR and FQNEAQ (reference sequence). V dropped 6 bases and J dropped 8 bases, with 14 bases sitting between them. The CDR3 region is CASRSNRGDSPLHF. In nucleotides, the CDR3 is TGTGCCAGCAGGTCTAATCGAGGCGATTCACCCCTCCACTTT.

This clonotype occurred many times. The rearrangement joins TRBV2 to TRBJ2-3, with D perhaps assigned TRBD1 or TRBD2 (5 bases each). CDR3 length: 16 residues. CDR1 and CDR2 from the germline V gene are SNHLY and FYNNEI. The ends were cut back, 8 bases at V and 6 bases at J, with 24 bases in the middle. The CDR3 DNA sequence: TGTGCCAGCGGGTTATCTTCGGGACGCCTTGAGGATACGCAGTATTTT. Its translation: CASGLSSGRLEDTQYF.

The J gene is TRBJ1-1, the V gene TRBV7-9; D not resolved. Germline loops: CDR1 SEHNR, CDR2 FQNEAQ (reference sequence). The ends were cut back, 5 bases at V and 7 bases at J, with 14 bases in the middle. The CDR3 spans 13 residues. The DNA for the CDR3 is TGTGCCAGCAGCACAGACTCAGGTTTTGAAGCTTTCTTT. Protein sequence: CASSTDSGFEAFF.

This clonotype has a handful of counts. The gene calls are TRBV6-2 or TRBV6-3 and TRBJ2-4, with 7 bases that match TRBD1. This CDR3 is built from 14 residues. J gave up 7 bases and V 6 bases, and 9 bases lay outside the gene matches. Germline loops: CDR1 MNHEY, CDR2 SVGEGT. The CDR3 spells CASSSPTGANIQYF. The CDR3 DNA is TGTGCCAGCAGCAGCCCCACAGGGGCTAACATTCAGTACTTC.

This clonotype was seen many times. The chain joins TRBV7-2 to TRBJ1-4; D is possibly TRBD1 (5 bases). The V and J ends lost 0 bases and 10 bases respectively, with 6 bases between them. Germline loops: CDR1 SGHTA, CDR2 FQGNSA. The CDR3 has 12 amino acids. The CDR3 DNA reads TGTGCCAGCAGCTTAGCGGGGGGAAAACTGTTTTTT. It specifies CASSLAGGKLFF.

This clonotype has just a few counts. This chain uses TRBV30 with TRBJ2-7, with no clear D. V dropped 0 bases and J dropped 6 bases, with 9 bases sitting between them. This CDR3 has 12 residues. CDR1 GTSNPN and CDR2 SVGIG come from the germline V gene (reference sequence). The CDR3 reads CAWSVTAPEQYF. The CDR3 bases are TGTGCCTGGAGTGTAACCGCGCCCGAGCAGTACTTC.

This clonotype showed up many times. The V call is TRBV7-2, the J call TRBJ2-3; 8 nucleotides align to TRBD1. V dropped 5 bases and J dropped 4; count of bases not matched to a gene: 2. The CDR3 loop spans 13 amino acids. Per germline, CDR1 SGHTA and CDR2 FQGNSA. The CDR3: CASSRTGPDTQYF. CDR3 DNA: TGTGCCAGCAGCCGGACAGGGCCAGATACGCAGTATTTT.

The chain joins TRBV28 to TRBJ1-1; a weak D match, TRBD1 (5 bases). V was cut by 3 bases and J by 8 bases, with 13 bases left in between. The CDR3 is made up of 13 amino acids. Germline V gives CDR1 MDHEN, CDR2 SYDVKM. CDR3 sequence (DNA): TGTGCCAGCAGTTTCGGTGGGGCCCAAGAAGCTTTCTTT. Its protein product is CASSFGGAQEAFF.

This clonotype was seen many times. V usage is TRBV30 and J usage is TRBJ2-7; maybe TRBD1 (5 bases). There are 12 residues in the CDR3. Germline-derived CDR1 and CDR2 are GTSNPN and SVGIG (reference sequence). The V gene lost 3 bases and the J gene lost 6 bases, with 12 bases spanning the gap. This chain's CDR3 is CAWRGRAGEQYF. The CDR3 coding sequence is TGTGCCTGGAGGGGCAGGGCTGGCGAGCAGTACTTC.

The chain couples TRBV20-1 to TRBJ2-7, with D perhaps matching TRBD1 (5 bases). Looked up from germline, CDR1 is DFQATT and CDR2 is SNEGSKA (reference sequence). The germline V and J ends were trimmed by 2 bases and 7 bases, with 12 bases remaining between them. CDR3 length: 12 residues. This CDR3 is CSARPGSEEQYF. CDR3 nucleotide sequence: TGCAGTGCTAGACCAGGGTCAGAGGAGCAGTACTTC.

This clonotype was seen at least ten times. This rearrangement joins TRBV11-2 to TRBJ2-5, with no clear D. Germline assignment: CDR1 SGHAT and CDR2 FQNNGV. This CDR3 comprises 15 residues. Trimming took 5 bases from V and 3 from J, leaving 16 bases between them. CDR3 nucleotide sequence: TGTGCCAGCAGCCTACATGGGCGGCATAAAGAGACCCAGTACTTC. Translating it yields CASSLHGRHKETQYF.

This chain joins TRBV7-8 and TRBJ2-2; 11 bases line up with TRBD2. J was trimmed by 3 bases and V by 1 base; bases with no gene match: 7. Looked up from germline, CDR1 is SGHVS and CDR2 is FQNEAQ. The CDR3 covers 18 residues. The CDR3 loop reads CASSLGTLAGGHTGELFF. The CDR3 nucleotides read TGTGCCAGCAGCTTAGGGACTCTAGCGGGGGGACACACCGGGGAGCTGTTTTTT.

The DNA for the CDR3 is TGTGCCAGCAGTTCGGGGACAGGGTGGTTCAGCTATGGCTACACCTTC. This codes for CASSSGTGWFSYGYTF. This chain connects TRBV28 to TRBJ1-2; 9 nucleotides agree with TRBD1. Germline-derived CDR1 and CDR2 are MDHEN and SYDVKM. There are 16 residues in the CDR3. The V segment lost 4 bases and the J segment 4 bases; nucleotides outside the gene matches: 10.

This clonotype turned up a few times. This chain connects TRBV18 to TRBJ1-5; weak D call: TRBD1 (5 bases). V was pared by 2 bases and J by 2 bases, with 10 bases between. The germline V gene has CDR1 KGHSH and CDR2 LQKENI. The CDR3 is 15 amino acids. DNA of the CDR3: TGTGCCAGCTCACCAGTCAGGGTTGGCAATCAGCCCCAGCATTTT. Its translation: CASSPVRVGNQPQHF.

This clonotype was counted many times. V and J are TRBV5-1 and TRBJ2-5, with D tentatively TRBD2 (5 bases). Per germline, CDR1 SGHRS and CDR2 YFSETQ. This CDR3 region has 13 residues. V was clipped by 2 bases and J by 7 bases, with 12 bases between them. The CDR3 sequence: CASSFLDRGTQYF. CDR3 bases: TGCGCCAGCAGCTTTCTCGACCGGGGGACCCAGTACTTC.

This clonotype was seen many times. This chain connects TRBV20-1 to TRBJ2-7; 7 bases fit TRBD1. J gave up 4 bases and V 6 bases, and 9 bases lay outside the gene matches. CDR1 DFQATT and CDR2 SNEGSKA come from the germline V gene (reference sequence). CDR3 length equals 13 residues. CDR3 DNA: TGCAGTGCCGCATATCGACAGGGATACGAGCAGTACTTC. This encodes CSAAYRQGYEQYF.

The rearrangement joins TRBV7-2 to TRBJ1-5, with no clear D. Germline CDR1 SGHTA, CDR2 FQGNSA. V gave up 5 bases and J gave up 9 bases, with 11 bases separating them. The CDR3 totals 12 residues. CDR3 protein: CASSAGVRPQHF. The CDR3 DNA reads TGTGCCAGCAGCGCCGGGGTTCGGCCCCAGCATTTT.